One sample yielded the 2 T cell receptor beta chains listed below, sequenced in a study of cytomegalovirus exposure and HLA in healthy donors. Repertoires were generated with immunoSEQ multiplex PCR, while TCRdb's copy carries only in-frame clones and drops some. The sample includes over 200,000 clones, over 80% seen only once; the top ten take 5.5% to 7%. Material: PBMCs. The source of these receptors is a woman under 30 in good health and CMV-seronegative.

The chain recombines TRBV5-1 with TRBJ1-1; 9 nucleotides match TRBD1. Germline V gene sequence: CDR1 SGHRS, CDR2 YFSETQ. V shed 0 bases, J shed 2 bases, and the junction held 5 bases outside the gene matches. The CDR3 has 16 residues. DNA for the CDR3: TGCGCCAGCAGCTTGGGACAGGGGGTGGGAAACACTGAAGCTTTCTTT. Encoded protein: CASSLGQGVGNTEAFF.

V gene TRBV6-1 combines with J gene TRBJ1-5, with D uncertain. V lost 8 bases, J lost 6 bases, and 14 bases lay in between. This CDR3 region has 13 residues. Germline V gives CDR1 MNHNS, CDR2 SASEGT. The CDR3 nucleotides are TGTGCCAGCGACCCCAGGTTGGGTCAGCCCCAGCATTTT. It is translated as CASDPRLGQPQHF.